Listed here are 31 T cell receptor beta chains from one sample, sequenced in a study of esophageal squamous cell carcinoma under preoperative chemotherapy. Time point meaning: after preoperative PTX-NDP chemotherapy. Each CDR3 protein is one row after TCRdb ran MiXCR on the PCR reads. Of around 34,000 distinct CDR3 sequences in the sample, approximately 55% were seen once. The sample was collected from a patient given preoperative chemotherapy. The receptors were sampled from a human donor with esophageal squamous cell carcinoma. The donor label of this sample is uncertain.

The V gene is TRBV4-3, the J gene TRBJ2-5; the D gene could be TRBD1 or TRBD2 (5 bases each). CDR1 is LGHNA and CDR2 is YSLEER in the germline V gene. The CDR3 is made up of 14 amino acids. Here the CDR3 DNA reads TGCGCGGGCAGCCGAGGGGTGGGACCAGAGACCCAGTACTTC. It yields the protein CAGSRGVGPETQYF.

CDR3 in DNA: TGTGCCAGCAGTCTAATAACAGGGTCTGGGGCCAACGTCCTGACTTTC. Its translation is CASSLITGSGANVLTF. The rearrangement uses TRBV28 and TRBJ2-6; D perhaps matches TRBD1 (6 bases). Germline loops: CDR1 MDHEN, CDR2 SYDVKM. The ends were cut back, 5 bases at V and 1 base at J, with 12 bases in the middle. The CDR3 totals 16 residues.

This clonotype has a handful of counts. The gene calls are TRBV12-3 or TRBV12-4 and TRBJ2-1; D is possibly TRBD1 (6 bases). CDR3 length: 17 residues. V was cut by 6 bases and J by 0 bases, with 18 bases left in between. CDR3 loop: CASSPDRFISSYNEQFF. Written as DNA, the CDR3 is TGTGCCAGCAGCCCCGACAGGTTTATTAGCTCCTACAATGAGCAGTTCTTC.

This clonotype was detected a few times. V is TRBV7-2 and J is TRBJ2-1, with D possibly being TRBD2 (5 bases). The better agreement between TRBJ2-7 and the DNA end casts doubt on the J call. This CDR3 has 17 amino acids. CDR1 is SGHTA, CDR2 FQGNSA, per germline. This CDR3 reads CASSFPTMFRESYEQYF. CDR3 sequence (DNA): TGTGCCAGCAGCTTTCCGACGATGTTTAGGGAGTCCTACGAGCAGTACTTC.

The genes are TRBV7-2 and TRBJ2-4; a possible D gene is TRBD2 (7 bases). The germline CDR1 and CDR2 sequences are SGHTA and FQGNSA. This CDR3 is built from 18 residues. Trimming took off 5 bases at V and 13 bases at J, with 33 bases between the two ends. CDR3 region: CASSPQVEGGGVPDTQYF. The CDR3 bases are TGTGCCAGCAGCCCCCAAGTAGAGGGGGGGGGTGTACCAGATACGCAGTACTTC.

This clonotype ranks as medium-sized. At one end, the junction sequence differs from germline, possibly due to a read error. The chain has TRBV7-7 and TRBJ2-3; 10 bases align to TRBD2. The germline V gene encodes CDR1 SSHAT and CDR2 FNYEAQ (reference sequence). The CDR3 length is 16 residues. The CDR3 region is CASSLAGGTSIDTQYF. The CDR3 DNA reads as TGTGCTAGCAGCTTAGCGGGGGGCACAAGCATAGATACGCAGTATTTT.

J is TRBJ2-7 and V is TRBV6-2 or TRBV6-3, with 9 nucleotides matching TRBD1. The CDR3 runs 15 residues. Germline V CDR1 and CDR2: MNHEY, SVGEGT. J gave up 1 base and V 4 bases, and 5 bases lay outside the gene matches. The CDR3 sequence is CASSSPDRGSYEQYF. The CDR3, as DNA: TGTGCCAGCAGTTCCCCGGACAGGGGTTCCTACGAGCAGTACTTC.

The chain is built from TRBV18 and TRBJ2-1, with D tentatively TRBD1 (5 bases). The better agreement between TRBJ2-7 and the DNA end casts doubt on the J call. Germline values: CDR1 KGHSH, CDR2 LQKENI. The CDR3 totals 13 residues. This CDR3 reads CASSRERGFEQYF. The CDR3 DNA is TGTGCCAGCTCAAGAGAAAGGGGTTTCGAGCAGTACTTC.

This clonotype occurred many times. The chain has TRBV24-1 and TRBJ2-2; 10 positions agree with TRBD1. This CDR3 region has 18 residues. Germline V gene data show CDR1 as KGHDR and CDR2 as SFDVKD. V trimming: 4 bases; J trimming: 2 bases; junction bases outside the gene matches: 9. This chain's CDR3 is CATSDPTGGLFNTGELFF. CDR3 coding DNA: TGTGCCACCAGTGACCCGACAGGGGGCCTTTTCAACACCGGGGAGCTGTTTTTT.

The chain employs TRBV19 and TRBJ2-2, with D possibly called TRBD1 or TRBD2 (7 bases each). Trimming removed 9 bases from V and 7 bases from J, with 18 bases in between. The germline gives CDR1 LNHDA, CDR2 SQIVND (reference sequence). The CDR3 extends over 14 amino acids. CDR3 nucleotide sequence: TGTGCCAGCAAAATGGGAGGGGGCGTCGGGGAGCTGTTTTTT. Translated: CASKMGGGVGELFF.

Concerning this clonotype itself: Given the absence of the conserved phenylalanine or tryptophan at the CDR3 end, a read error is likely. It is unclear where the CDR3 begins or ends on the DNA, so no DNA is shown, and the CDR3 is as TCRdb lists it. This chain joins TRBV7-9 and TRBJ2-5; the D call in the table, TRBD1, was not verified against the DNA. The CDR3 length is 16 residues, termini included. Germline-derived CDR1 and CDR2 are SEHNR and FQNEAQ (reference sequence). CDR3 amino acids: CASSSRPGPGQESRFS.

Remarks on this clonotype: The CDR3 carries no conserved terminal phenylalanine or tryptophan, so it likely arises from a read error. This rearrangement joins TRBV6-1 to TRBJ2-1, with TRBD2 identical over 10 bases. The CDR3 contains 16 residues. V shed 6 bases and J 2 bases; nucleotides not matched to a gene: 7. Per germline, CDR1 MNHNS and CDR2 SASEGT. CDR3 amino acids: CASRSTGTSAYNEQFC. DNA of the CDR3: TGTGCCAGCAGATCGACCGGGACTAGCGCCTACAATGAGCAGTTCTGC.

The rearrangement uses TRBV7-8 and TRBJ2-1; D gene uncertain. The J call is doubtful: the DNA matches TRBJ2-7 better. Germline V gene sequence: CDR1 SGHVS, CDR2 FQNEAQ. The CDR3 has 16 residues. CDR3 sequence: CASSLEGADPHNEQYF. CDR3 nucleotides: TGTGCCAGCAGCTTAGAGGGTGCAGATCCGCACAATGAGCAGTACTTC.

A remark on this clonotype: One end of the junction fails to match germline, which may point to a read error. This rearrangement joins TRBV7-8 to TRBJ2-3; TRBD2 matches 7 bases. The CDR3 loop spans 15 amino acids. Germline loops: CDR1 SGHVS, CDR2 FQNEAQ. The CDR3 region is CARSFVGGDTDTQYF. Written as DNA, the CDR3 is TGTGCCAGGAGCTTCGTGGGGGGGGACACAGATACGCAGTATTTT.

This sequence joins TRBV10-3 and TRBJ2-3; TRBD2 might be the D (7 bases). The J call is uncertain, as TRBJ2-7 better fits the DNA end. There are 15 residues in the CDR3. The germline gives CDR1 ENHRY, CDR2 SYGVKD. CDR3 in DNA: TGTGCCGGGGGGGACGGGGGCCGTAGCACAGATACGCAGTACTTC. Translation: CAGGDGGRSTDTQYF.

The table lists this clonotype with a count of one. The CDR3: CAWSVLGGVNTEAFF. The CDR3 nucleotides are TGTGCCTGGAGTGTATTGGGCGGAGTGAACACTGAAGCTTTCTTT. This rearrangement joins TRBV30 to TRBJ1-1; no clear D. Per germline, CDR1 GTSNPN and CDR2 SVGIG (reference sequence). Trimming pared 0 bases from V and 0 bases from J, leaving 11 bases between. The CDR3 runs 15 residues.

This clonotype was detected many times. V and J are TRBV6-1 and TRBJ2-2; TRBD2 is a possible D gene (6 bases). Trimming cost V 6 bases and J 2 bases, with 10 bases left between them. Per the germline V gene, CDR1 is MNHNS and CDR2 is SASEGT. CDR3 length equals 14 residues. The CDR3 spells CASSLGLNTGELFF. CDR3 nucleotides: TGTGCCAGCAGCCTGGGACTCAACACCGGGGAGCTGTTTTTT.

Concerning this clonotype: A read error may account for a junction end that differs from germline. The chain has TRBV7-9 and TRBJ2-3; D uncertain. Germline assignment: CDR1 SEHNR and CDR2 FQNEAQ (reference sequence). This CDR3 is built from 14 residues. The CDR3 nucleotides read TGTGCCAGCAGCTTGTACTTGGAGCCAGATACGCAGCACTTC. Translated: CASSLYLEPDTQHF.

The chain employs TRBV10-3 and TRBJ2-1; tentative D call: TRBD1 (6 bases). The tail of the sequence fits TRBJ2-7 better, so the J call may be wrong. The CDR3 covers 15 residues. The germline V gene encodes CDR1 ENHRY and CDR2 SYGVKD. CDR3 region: CATQNRDSSYNEQYF. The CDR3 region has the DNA TGTGCCACCCAAAACAGGGATAGCTCCTACAATGAGCAGTACTTC.

The CDR3 loop reads CSARDGRDRSEAFF. The CDR3 DNA follows: TGCAGTGCTAGAGATGGGAGGGATCGGTCTGAAGCTTTCTTT. The V gene is TRBV20-1, the J gene TRBJ1-1; D is undetermined. This CDR3 has 14 residues. V lost 0 bases and J 6 bases, leaving 14 bases between the germline ends. CDR1 and CDR2 from the germline V gene are DFQATT and SNEGSKA (reference sequence).

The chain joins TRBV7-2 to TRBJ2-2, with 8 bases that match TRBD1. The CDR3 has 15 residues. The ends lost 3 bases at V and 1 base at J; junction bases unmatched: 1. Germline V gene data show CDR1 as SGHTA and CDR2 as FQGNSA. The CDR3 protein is CASSFGTGNTGELFF. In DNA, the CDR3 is TGTGCCAGCAGCTTTGGGACAGGGAACACCGGGGAGCTGTTTTTT.

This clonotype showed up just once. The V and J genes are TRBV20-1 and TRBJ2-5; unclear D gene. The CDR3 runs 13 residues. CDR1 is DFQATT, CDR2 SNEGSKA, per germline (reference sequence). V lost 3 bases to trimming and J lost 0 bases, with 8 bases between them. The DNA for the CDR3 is TGCAGTGCTAGGAAAGGGTACCAAGAGACCCAGTACTTC. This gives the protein CSARKGYQETQYF.

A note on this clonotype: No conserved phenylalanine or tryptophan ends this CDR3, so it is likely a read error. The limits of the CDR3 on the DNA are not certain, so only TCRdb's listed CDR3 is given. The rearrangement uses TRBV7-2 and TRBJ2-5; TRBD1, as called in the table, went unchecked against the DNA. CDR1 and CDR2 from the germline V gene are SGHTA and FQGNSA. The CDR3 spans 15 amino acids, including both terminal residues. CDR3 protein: CASSLDPVVQATQYL.

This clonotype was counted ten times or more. CDR3 protein: CASSSSWEETQYF. As DNA, the CDR3 is TGTGCCAGCAGCTCGAGCTGGGAAGAGACCCAGTACTTC. This rearrangement joins TRBV7-2 to TRBJ2-5; D is ambiguous. Trimming pared 4 bases from V and 3 bases from J, leaving 9 bases between. The CDR3 consists of 13 residues. Germline CDR1 and CDR2: SGHTA and FQGNSA.

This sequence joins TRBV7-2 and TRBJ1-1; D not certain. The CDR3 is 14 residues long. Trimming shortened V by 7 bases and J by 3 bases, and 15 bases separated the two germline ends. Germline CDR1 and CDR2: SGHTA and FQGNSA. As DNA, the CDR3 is TGTGCCAGCAATCCGCCTCGGAAGCACACTGAAGCTTTCTTT. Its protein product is CASNPPRKHTEAFF.

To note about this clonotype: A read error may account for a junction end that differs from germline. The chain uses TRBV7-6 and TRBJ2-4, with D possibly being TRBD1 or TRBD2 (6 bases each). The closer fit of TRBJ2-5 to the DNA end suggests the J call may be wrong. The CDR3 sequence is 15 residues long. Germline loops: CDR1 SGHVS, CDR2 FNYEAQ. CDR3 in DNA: TGTGCCACCAGCCCCGGGGGCCGTCCCCAAGAGACCCAGTACTTC. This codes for CATSPGGRPQETQYF.

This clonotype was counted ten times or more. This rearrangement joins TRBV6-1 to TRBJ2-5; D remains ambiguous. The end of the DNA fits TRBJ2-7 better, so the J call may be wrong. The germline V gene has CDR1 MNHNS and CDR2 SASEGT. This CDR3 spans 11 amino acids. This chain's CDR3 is CASSELGEQYF. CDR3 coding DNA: TGTGCCAGCAGTGAGCTAGGCGAGCAGTACTTC.

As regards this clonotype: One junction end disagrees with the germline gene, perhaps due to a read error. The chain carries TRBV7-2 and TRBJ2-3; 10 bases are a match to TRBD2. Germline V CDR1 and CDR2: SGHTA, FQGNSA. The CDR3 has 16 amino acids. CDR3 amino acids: CASSLLAGVITDIQYF. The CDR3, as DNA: TGTGCCAGCAGCTTACTAGCGGGGGTTATCACAGATATTCAGTACTTT. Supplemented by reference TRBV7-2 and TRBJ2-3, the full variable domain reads GAGVSQSPSNKVTEKGKDVELRCDPISGHTALYWYRQSLGQGLEFLIYFQGNSAPDKSGLPSDRFSAERTGGSVSTLTIQRTQQEDSAVYLCASSLLAGVITDIQYFGPGTRLTVL.

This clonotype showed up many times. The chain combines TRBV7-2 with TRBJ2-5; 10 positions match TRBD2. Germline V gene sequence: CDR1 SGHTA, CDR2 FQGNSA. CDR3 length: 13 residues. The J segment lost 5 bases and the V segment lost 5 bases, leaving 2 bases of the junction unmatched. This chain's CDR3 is CASSLSGRETQYF. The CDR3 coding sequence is TGTGCCAGCAGCCTTAGCGGGAGGGAGACCCAGTACTTC. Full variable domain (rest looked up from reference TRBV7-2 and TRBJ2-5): GAGVSQSPSNKVTEKGKDVELRCDPISGHTALYWYRQSLGQGLEFLIYFQGNSAPDKSGLPSDRFSAERTGGSVSTLTIQRTQQEDSAVYLCASSLSGRETQYFGPGTRLLVL.

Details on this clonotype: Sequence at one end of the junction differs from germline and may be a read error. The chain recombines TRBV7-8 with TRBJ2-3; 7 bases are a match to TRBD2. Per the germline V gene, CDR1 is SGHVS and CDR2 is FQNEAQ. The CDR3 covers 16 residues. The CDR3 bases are TGTGCCAGCAGCGACCTGGGGGGGTGGCCCAAAAACATGCAGTATTTC. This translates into CASSDLGGWPKNMQYF.

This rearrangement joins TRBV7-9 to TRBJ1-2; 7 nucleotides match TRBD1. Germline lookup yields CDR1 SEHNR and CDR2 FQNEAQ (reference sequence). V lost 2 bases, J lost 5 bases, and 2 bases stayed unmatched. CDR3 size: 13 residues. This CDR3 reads CASSLQGVYGYTF. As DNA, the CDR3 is TGTGCCAGCAGCTTACAGGGGGTATATGGCTACACCTTC.